These 27 T cell receptor beta chains were sequenced from one sample in a study of T-cell reconstitution after alpha-beta-depleted transplantation in children. Using unique molecular identifiers, the investigators prepared the TCRbeta library. TCRdb re-derived calls from the PCR reads in MiXCR, one entry per CDR3 protein. In the table there are about 460,000 distinct CDR3 sequences, about 11% of which are singletons. This material consisted of PBMCs, taken before TCRalphabeta/CD19-depleted stem cell transplant. All receptors come from a child aged 2-15 years with inherited bone marrow failure, due to receive a stem cell transplant.

This clonotype was counted at least ten times. V usage is TRBV5-1 and J usage is TRBJ2-1; the D is unclear. Per the germline V gene, CDR1 is SGHRS and CDR2 is YFSETQ. The CDR3 consists of 15 residues. Trimming stripped 0 bases from V and 4 bases from J, with 11 bases between. CDR3 protein: CASSLVYNTYNEQFF. The DNA of the CDR3 is TGCGCCAGCAGCTTGGTCTACAACACATACAATGAGCAGTTCTTC.

This clonotype was observed many times. The chain employs TRBV7-9 and TRBJ2-1; 7 nucleotides match TRBD2. V gave up 5 bases and J gave up 4 bases; unmatched junction bases: 11. The CDR3 loop spans 16 amino acids. Germline CDR1 is SEHNR and CDR2 is FQNEAQ (reference sequence). The DNA for the CDR3 is TGTGCCAGCAGCCATTCCGGGACTAACCCGTACAATGAGCAGTTCTTC. Residues: CASSHSGTNPYNEQFF.

This clonotype was detected ten times or more. This chain uses TRBV10-3 with TRBJ2-7; D not resolved. Deletions cut 4 bases from V and 3 bases from J, with 4 bases between. Germline V gene sequence: CDR1 ENHRY, CDR2 SYGVKD. The CDR3 extends over 11 amino acids. The CDR3 sequence is CAISGGYEQYF. For the CDR3, the DNA is TGTGCCATCAGTGGGGGCTACGAGCAGTACTTC.

This clonotype was seen ten or more times. The chain combines TRBV7-9 with TRBJ2-3; TRBD2 agrees at 7 bases. Looked up from germline, CDR1 is SEHNR and CDR2 is FQNEAQ (reference sequence). The CDR3 loop spans 14 amino acids. J gave up 0 bases and V 7 bases, and 4 bases lay outside the gene matches. The CDR3: CASNPGLSTDTQYF. The DNA of the CDR3 is TGTGCCAGCAACCCGGGACTAAGCACAGATACGCAGTATTTT.

This clonotype was recorded at least ten times. This rearrangement joins TRBV7-9 to TRBJ2-5; D uncertain. V lost 0 bases and J 2 bases, leaving 4 bases between the germline ends. Germline CDR1 SEHNR, CDR2 FQNEAQ (reference sequence). The CDR3 is 13 amino acids. The CDR3 is CASSLALQETQYF. Written as DNA, the CDR3 is TGTGCCAGCAGCTTAGCCTTACAAGAGACCCAGTACTTC.

J is TRBJ2-5 and V is TRBV5-5; 8 bases are shared with TRBD1. Germline V lookup: CDR1 SGHKS, CDR2 YYEKEE (reference sequence). The CDR3 is 14 amino acids. Unmatched junction bases numbered 9, after V lost 6 bases and J lost 5 bases. The CDR3 coding sequence is TGTGCCAGCAAAGGACAGGGTCTTCGTGAGACCCAGTACTTC. The encoded protein is CASKGQGLRETQYF.

The chain joins TRBV20-1 to TRBJ2-7, with a possible D match to TRBD1 (5 bases). Per the germline V gene, CDR1 is DFQATT and CDR2 is SNEGSKA (reference sequence). V lost 3 bases, J lost 2 bases, and 14 bases lay in between. This CDR3 is 14 amino acids long. In DNA, the CDR3 is TGCAGTGCTAGGGGGCTAGGGGAAACCTACGAGCAGTACTTC. Amino acids: CSARGLGETYEQYF.

This sequence joins TRBV20-1 and TRBJ2-7; 8 bases align to TRBD2. This CDR3 spans 14 amino acids. The germline CDR1 and CDR2 sequences are DFQATT and SNEGSKA (reference sequence). J gave up 3 bases and V 6 bases, and 10 bases lay outside the gene matches. This CDR3 reads CSARPGGRYYEQYF. CDR3 DNA sequence: TGCAGTGCGCGACCGGGAGGGCGGTACTACGAGCAGTACTTC.

This clonotype was seen more than once but under ten times. The chain combines TRBV19 with TRBJ2-2; possibly TRBD1 for D (5 bases). Germline CDR1 reads LNHDA; CDR2 reads SQIVND (reference sequence). V dropped 5 bases and J dropped 3 bases, with 13 bases sitting between them. The CDR3 runs 15 residues. DNA of the CDR3: TGTGCCAGTAGTGGACCGACAGCTTACACCGGGGAGCTGTTTTTT. Residues: CASSGPTAYTGELFF. Full variable domain (missing parts from reference TRBV19 and TRBJ2-2): DGGITQSPKYLFRKEGQNVTLSCEQNLNHDAMYWYRQDPGQGLRLIYYSQIVNDFQKGDIAEGYSVSREKKESFPLTVTSAQKNPTAFYLCASSGPTAYTGELFFGEGSRLTVL.

The CDR3 bases are TGTGCCAGCAGCCCTTCCCAGGGCAACACCGGGGAGCTGTTTTTT. It specifies CASSPSQGNTGELFF. J is TRBJ2-2 and V is TRBV28; D might be TRBD1 (5 bases). Germline V gives CDR1 MDHEN, CDR2 SYDVKM. The CDR3 runs to 15 residues. V was trimmed by 6 bases and J by 2 bases, leaving 13 bases between them.

This clonotype was counted many times. This sequence joins TRBV10-3 and TRBJ2-3, with D possibly TRBD1 on 5 matching bases. The CDR3 is made up of 15 amino acids. Germline V gene data show CDR1 as ENHRY and CDR2 as SYGVKD. Trimming shortened V by 3 bases and J by 1 base, and 11 bases separated the two germline ends. The CDR3 DNA follows: TGTGCCATCAGTGATCTGGCAGGGCGCACAGATACGCAGTATTTT. Its translation: CAISDLAGRTDTQYF.

This clonotype was seen repeatedly, ten times or more. V gene TRBV20-1 combines with J gene TRBJ2-1; 10 nucleotides match TRBD2. Germline CDR1 reads DFQATT; CDR2 reads SNEGSKA (reference sequence). This CDR3 is 16 amino acids long. Trimming took 1 base from V and 5 from J; bases not matched to a gene: 8. The CDR3 nucleotides are TGCAGTGCTAGAGTTATAGCGGGAGGCCATAACAATGAGCAGTTCTTC. As protein: CSARVIAGGHNNEQFF.

The sample holds many counts of this clonotype. The gene calls are TRBV16 and TRBJ1-1; unclear D gene. CDR3 length equals 13 residues. The germline CDR1 and CDR2 sequences are KGHSY and FQNENV. The V end was cut by 5 bases, the J end by 5 bases, with 12 bases between. The DNA of the CDR3 is TGTGCCAGCAGCTACCTGCGTCAAACTGAAGCTTTCTTT. This gives the protein CASSYLRQTEAFF.

This clonotype appeared many times. This chain connects TRBV29-1 to TRBJ2-2; TRBD2 agrees at 7 bases. J lost 3 bases, V lost 6 bases, and 10 bases had no gene match. Germline V gene data show CDR1 as SQVTM and CDR2 as ANQGSEA. The CDR3 extends over 15 amino acids. The CDR3 DNA reads as TGCAGCGTCCGGCTGGGGGGGATCGACACCGGGGAGCTGTTTTTT. Its translation is CSVRLGGIDTGELFF.

This clonotype was picked up a small number of times. The chain recombines TRBV27 with TRBJ2-7; tentative D call: TRBD1 (6 bases). Germline V gene lookup returns CDR1 MNHEY and CDR2 SMNVEV (reference sequence). Trimming removed 6 bases at V and 7 bases at J, with 19 bases between. This CDR3 contains 14 residues. The CDR3 DNA is TGTGCCAGCAGCCCCGGGACAAGCATTGGAGAGCAGTACTTC. Its protein product is CASSPGTSIGEQYF.

The chain has TRBV29-1 and TRBJ2-7, with 9 positions matching TRBD1. The V gene's germline CDR1 is SQVTM and CDR2 ANQGSEA. The CDR3 has 14 residues. Trimming at V came to 5 bases and at J to 2 bases, leaving 7 bases not matched to a gene. CDR3 protein: CSVTGTGTPYEQYF. The CDR3 nucleotides read TGCAGCGTTACCGGGACAGGGACCCCCTACGAGCAGTACTTC.

About this clonotype itself: Its ends do not fully match the called genes, so a read error is possible. V is TRBV2 and J is TRBJ1-2; tentatively, D is TRBD1 (5 bases). Germline V gene lookup returns CDR1 SNHLY and CDR2 FYNNEI. The CDR3 covers 14 residues. The DNA for the CDR3 is TGTGCCAGCAGTCGGGGAGGGGTTAACTATGGCCACACCTTC. Its translation: CASSRGGVNYGHTF.

The table lists this clonotype with a few counts. The chain is built from TRBV3-1 and TRBJ1-2; D unclear. Deletions cut 3 bases from V and 4 bases from J, with 12 bases between. Looked up from germline, CDR1 is LGHDT and CDR2 is YNNKEL (reference sequence). The CDR3 runs 14 residues. CDR3 sequence (DNA): TGTGCCAGCAGCCAGGCCTTCGGGAGCTATGGCTACACCTTC. This encodes CASSQAFGSYGYTF.

This clonotype was observed at least ten times. The chain carries TRBV4-3 and TRBJ2-6, with D tentatively TRBD2 (5 bases). CDR1 is LGHNA, CDR2 YSLEER, per germline. With 4 bases removed from V and 2 bases from J, the gap between germline ends came to 15 bases. This CDR3 has 17 residues. CDR3 sequence: CASSPTPSGTGANVLTF. The CDR3 nucleotides read TGCGCCAGCAGCCCCACTCCGTCGGGAACTGGGGCCAACGTCCTGACTTTC.

This clonotype was observed many times. The rearrangement joins TRBV29-1 to TRBJ2-3, with 12 bases lining up with TRBD2. Per germline, CDR1 SQVTM and CDR2 ANQGSEA. V dropped 4 bases and J dropped 4; count of bases not matched to a gene: 6. The length of the CDR3 is 15 residues. The CDR3 region has the DNA TGCAGCGTTGTAGGCCTAGCGGGAGGGCCAGATACGCAGTATTTT. Translating it yields CSVVGLAGGPDTQYF.

To note about this clonotype: Being one base from a much bigger clone, this may be a read error. The V gene is TRBV27, the J gene TRBJ2-3; D is undetermined. This CDR3 has 15 residues. Trimming pared 7 bases from V and 2 bases from J, leaving 16 bases between. Germline CDR1 MNHEY, CDR2 SMNVEV (reference sequence). This CDR3 is CASIALTQNTDTQYF. CDR3 DNA: TGTGCCAGCATTGCTCTCACACAGAACACAGATACGCAGTATTTT.

This clonotype has at least ten counts. The rearrangement joins TRBV25-1 to TRBJ2-7; tentative D call: TRBD2 (6 bases). Trimming stripped 6 bases from V and 7 bases from J, with 13 bases between. The CDR3 is made up of 12 amino acids. Germline V lookup: CDR1 MGHDK, CDR2 SYGVNS. The chain's CDR3 is CASSWGVWEQYF. CDR3 nucleotide sequence: TGTGCCAGCAGCTGGGGGGTATGGGAGCAGTACTTC.

This clonotype was seen repeatedly, ten times or more. CDR3 residues: CASSLEVYSMNTEAFF. Here the CDR3 DNA reads TGCGCCAGCAGCTTGGAGGTGTACAGCATGAACACTGAAGCTTTCTTT. The V gene is TRBV5-1, the J gene TRBJ1-1, with D uncertain. Trimming stripped 0 bases from V and 0 bases from J, with 12 bases between. The germline CDR1 and CDR2 sequences are SGHRS and YFSETQ. The CDR3 is 16 residues long.

This clonotype was counted ten times or more. The chain is built from TRBV20-1 and TRBJ2-1, with D perhaps TRBD1 (6 bases). The length of the CDR3 is 14 residues. Trimming shortened V by 6 bases and J by 4 bases, and 16 bases separated the two germline ends. In germline, CDR1 is DFQATT, CDR2 SNEGSKA (reference sequence). The CDR3 DNA reads TGCAGTGCCCCATGGCAGGGGCCGTACAATGAGCAGTTCTTC. Translating it yields CSAPWQGPYNEQFF.

In this sample, this clonotype turned up many times. This chain connects TRBV5-6 to TRBJ2-1; 11 bases agree with TRBD2. V lost 9 bases to trimming and J lost 9 bases; unmatched junction nucleotides: 14. This CDR3 has 15 residues. From germline, CDR1 is SGHDT and CDR2 YYEEEE. The CDR3 DNA is TGTGCCACTTTTGCCGTAGGGGGACTAGCGGCTGAGCAGTTCTTC. As protein: CATFAVGGLAAEQFF.

This clonotype was counted at least ten times. This chain joins TRBV6-2 or TRBV6-3 and TRBJ1-2; 9 bases map to TRBD1. Germline V gene data show CDR1 as MNHEY and CDR2 as SVGEGT. This CDR3 contains 15 residues. The junction had 5 bases not matched to a gene; V was cut back by 2 bases and J by 4 bases. The CDR3 DNA is TGTGCCAGCAGTTACCGGGACAGGGAACGCTATGGCTACACCTTC. Translation gives CASSYRDRERYGYTF.

This clonotype was recorded many times. V usage is TRBV29-1 and J usage is TRBJ2-3; 10 nucleotides line up with TRBD2. V shed 6 bases, J shed 2 bases, and the junction held 14 bases outside the gene matches. CDR1 is SQVTM and CDR2 is ANQGSEA in the germline V gene. There are 17 residues in the CDR3. As DNA, the CDR3 is TGCAGCGTCCCTAGGACTAGCGGTTTACGGCCCACAGATACGCAGTATTTT. It codes for CSVPRTSGLRPTDTQYF.